The 10 T cell receptor beta chains below all came from one sample that was sequenced in a study of blood T cell repertoires in COVID-19. Generated by immunoSEQ multiplex PCR, the TCRdb table keeps only in-frame clones and is missing some. The data show 150,000 or so clones, around 78% seen once. Sequenced input: peripheral blood. The receptors were sampled from a man older than 75 with acute or convalescent COVID-19.

The chain couples TRBV7-2 to TRBJ1-5; TRBD1 aligns across 7 bases. Per germline, CDR1 SGHTA and CDR2 FQGNSA. This CDR3 is built from 13 residues. The V gene end was trimmed by 7 bases and the J gene end by 7 bases; junction bases not matched to a gene: 7. CDR3 residues: CASNPGGDQPQHF. Written as DNA, the CDR3 is TGTGCCAGCAACCCAGGGGGAGACCAGCCCCAGCATTTT.

The chain's CDR3 is CASSLGAATFNQPQHF. Here the CDR3 DNA reads TGTGCCAGCAGTTTGGGGGCCGCAACTTTCAATCAGCCCCAGCATTTT. J is TRBJ1-5 and V is TRBV28; D perhaps matches TRBD1 (6 bases). The length of the CDR3 is 16 residues. Trimming left V 3 bases short and J 3 bases short, with 15 bases between. Germline loops: CDR1 MDHEN, CDR2 SYDVKM. The full variable domain, its missing parts supplied by reference TRBV28 and TRBJ1-5, is DVKVTQSSRYLVKRTGEKVFLECVQDMDHENMFWYRQDPGLGLRLIYFSYDVKMKEKGDIPEGYSVSREKKERFSLILESASTNQTSMYLCASSLGAATFNQPQHFGDGTRLSIL.

V is TRBV19 and J is TRBJ2-4; D gene uncertain. CDR1 and CDR2 (germline): LNHDA, SQIVND (reference sequence). Trimming shortened V by 1 base and J by 1 base, and 11 bases separated the two germline ends. CDR3 length: 16 amino acids. CDR3 region: CASSIVKEQAKNIQYF. The CDR3 DNA is TGTGCCAGTAGTATAGTAAAGGAACAGGCCAAAAACATTCAGTACTTC.

This chain uses TRBV19 with TRBJ2-3; the match to TRBD2 covers 9 bases. Per germline, CDR1 LNHDA and CDR2 SQIVND (reference sequence). The CDR3 extends over 16 amino acids. The V and J ends lost 5 bases and 4 bases, in that order; junction bases with no gene match: 10. The CDR3 is CASSRPTSGPSDTQYF. The CDR3 region has the DNA TGTGCCAGTAGTCGCCCGACTAGCGGCCCTTCAGATACGCAGTATTTT. Complete variable domain (other parts from reference TRBV19 and TRBJ2-3): DGGITQSPKYLFRKEGQNVTLSCEQNLNHDAMYWYRQDPGQGLRLIYYSQIVNDFQKGDIAEGYSVSREKKESFPLTVTSAQKNPTAFYLCASSRPTSGPSDTQYFGPGTRLTVL.

The chain couples TRBV19 to TRBJ1-2, with 8 bases identical to TRBD1. V dropped 5 bases and J dropped 5; count of bases not matched to a gene: 4. CDR3 size: 13 residues. CDR1 is LNHDA and CDR2 is SQIVND in the germline V gene (reference sequence). The CDR3 reads CASSDRGIYGYTF. Written as DNA, the CDR3 is TGTGCCAGTAGTGACAGGGGAATTTATGGCTACACCTTC.

This sequence joins TRBV18 and TRBJ1-4, with 7 bases that match TRBD1. CDR3 size: 15 residues. V lost 0 bases to trimming and J lost 11 bases; unmatched junction nucleotides: 9. Looked up from germline, CDR1 is KGHSH and CDR2 is LQKENI. CDR3 in DNA: TGTGCCAGCTCACCACCAGCTTTTTCAGGGGGGAAACTGTTTTTT. Amino acids: CASSPPAFSGGKLFF.

V is TRBV19 and J is TRBJ1-5, with D maybe TRBD1 (5 bases). CDR1 and CDR2 from the germline V gene are LNHDA and SQIVND (reference sequence). The V gene lost 5 bases and the J gene lost 5 bases, with 10 bases spanning the gap. The CDR3 runs to 13 residues. For the CDR3, the DNA is TGTGCCAGTAGTTTGCAGGGATATCAGCCCCAGCATTTT. It specifies CASSLQGYQPQHF.

The chain couples TRBV7-6 to TRBJ2-5; TRBD2 aligns across 8 bases. Germline loops: CDR1 SGHVS, CDR2 FNYEAQ. The CDR3 is made up of 14 amino acids. After removal of 5 bases from V and 5 bases from J, the junction contained 7 bases not matched to a gene. DNA of the CDR3: TGTGCCAGCAGCCAGCGGGGGCCGGGGGAGACCCAGTACTTC. Translation gives CASSQRGPGETQYF.

The chain uses TRBV7-9 and TRBJ2-3; D may be TRBD1 (5 bases). There are 15 residues in the CDR3. Trimming took 3 bases from V and 1 from J, leaving 11 bases between them. Germline CDR1 SEHNR, CDR2 FQNEAQ (reference sequence). CDR3 in amino acids: CASSFPRARTDTQYF. CDR3 nucleotide sequence: TGTGCCAGCAGCTTCCCCAGGGCCCGCACAGATACGCAGTATTTT.

The chain couples TRBV27 to TRBJ2-3; 7 bases are shared with TRBD2. V dropped 4 bases and J dropped 2; count of bases not matched to a gene: 6. CDR1 and CDR2 from the germline V gene are MNHEY and SMNVEV (reference sequence). The CDR3 has 15 amino acids. CDR3 bases: TGTGCCAGCAGTTGGATTAGCGGGTACACAGATACGCAGTATTTT. Translating it yields CASSWISGYTDTQYF.